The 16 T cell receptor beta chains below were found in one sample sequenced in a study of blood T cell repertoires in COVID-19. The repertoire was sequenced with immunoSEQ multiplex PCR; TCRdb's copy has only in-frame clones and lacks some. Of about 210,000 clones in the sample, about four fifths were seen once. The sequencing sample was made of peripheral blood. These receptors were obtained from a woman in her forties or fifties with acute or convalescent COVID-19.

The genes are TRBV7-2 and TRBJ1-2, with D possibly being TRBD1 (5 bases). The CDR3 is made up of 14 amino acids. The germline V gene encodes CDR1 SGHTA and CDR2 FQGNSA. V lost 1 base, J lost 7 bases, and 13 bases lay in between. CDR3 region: CASSLGSQGSGYTF. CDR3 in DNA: TGTGCCAGCAGCTTAGGGTCGCAGGGTAGTGGCTACACCTTC.

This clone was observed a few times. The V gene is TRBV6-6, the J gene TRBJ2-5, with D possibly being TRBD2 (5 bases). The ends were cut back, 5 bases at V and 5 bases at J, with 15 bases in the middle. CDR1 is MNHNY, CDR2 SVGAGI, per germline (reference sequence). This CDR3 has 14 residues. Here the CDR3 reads CASSPGLAGETQYF. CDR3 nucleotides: TGTGCCAGCAGTCCTGGCCTAGCCGGTGAGACCCAGTACTTC.

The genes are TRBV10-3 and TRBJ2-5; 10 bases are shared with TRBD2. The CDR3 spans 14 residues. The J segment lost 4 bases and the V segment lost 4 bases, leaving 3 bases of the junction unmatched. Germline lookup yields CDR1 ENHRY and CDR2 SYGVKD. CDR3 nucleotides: TGTGCCATCAGTGCTAGCGGGAGAGGAGAGACCCAGTACTTC. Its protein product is CAISASGRGETQYF.

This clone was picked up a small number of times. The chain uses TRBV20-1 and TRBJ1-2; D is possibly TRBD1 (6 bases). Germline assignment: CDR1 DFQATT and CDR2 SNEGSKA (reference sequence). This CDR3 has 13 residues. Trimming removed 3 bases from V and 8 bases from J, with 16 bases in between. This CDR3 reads CSASSMGAEGYTF. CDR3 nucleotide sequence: TGCAGTGCTAGTAGTATGGGGGCGGAAGGCTACACCTTC.

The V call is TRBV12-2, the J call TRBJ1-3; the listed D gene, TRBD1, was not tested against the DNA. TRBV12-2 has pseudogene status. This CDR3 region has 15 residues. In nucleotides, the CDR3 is TGTGCAAGTCGCTCAAGGGGGAACTCTGGAAACACCATATATTTT. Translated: CASRSRGNSGNTIYF.

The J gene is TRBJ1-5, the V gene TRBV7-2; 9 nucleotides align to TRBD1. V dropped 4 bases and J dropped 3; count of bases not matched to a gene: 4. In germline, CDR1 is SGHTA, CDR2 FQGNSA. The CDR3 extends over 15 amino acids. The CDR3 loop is CASSSDRGDNQPQHF. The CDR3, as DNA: TGTGCCAGCAGCTCAGACAGGGGGGACAATCAGCCCCAGCATTTT.

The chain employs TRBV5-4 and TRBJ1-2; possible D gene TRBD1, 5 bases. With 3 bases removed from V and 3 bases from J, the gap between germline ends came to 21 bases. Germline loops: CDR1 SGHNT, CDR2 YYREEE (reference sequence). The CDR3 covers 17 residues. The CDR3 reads CASSSPPGGEKDYGYTF. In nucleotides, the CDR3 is TGTGCCAGCAGCTCCCCGCCCGGGGGGGAGAAAGACTATGGCTACACCTTC. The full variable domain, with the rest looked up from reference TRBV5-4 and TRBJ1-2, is ETGVTQSPTHLIKTRGQQVTLRCSSQSGHNTVSWYQQALGQGPQFIFQYYREEENGRGNFPPRFSGLQFPNYSSELNVNALELDDSALYLCASSSPPGGEKDYGYTFGSGTRLTVV.

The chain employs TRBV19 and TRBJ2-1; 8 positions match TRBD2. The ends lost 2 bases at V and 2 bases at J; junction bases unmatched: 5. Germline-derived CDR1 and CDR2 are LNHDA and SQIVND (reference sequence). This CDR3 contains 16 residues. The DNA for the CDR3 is TGTGCCAGTAGTATAAGCCTAGCGGGCCCCTACAATGAGCAGTTCTTC. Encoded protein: CASSISLAGPYNEQFF.

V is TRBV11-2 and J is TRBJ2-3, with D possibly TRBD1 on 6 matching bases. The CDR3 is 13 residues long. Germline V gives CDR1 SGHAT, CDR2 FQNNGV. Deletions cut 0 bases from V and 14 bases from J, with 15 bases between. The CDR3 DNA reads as TGTGCCAGCAGCTTAGATGTGGGGGACACCTCGTATTTT. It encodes CASSLDVGDTSYF.

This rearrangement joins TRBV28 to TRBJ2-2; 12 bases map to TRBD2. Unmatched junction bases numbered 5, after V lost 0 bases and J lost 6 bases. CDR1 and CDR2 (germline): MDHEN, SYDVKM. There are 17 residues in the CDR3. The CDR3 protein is CASSLWMLAGGPGELFF. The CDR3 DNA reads TGTGCCAGCAGTTTATGGATGCTAGCGGGAGGGCCCGGGGAGCTGTTTTTT. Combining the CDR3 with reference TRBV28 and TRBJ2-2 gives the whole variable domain DVKVTQSSRYLVKRTGEKVFLECVQDMDHENMFWYRQDPGLGLRLIYFSYDVKMKEKGDIPEGYSVSREKKERFSLILESASTNQTSMYLCASSLWMLAGGPGELFFGEGSRLTVL.

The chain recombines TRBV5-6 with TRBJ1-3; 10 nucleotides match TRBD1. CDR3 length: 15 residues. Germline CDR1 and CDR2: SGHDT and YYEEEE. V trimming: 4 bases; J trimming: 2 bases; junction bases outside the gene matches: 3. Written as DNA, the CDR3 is TGTGCCAGCAGCATAGACAGGGGGCCTGGAAACACCATATATTTT. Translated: CASSIDRGPGNTIYF. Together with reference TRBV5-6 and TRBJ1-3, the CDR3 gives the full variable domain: DAGVTQSPTHLIKTRGQQVTLRCSPKSGHDTVSWYQQALGQGPQFIFQYYEEEERQRGNFPDRFSGHQFPNYSSELNVNALLLGDSALYLCASSIDRGPGNTIYFGEGSWLTVV.

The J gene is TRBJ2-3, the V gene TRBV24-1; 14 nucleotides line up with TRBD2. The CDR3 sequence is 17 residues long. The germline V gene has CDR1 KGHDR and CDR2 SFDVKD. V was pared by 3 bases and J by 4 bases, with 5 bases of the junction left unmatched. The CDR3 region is CATSDPRTSGGSDTQYF. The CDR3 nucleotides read TGTGCCACCAGTGATCCCCGGACTAGCGGGGGGTCAGATACGCAGTATTTT.

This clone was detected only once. CDR3 in amino acids: CASSLPPGQGAQPQHF. The DNA of the CDR3 is TGTGCCAGCAGTTTACCGCCGGGACAGGGGGCCCAGCCCCAGCATTTT. The chain uses TRBV28 and TRBJ1-5; 12 bases line up with TRBD1. The CDR3 has 16 amino acids. Germline V gives CDR1 MDHEN, CDR2 SYDVKM. V shed 2 bases and J 7 bases; nucleotides not matched to a gene: 6.

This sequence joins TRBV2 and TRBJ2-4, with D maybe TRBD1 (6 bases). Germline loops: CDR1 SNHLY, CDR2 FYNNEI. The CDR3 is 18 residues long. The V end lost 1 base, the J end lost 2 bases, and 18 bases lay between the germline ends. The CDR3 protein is CASSEGVGRGKSKNIQYF. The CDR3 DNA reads TGTGCCAGCAGTGAAGGGGTTGGCAGGGGAAAGTCCAAAAACATTCAGTACTTC.

DNA of the CDR3: TGTGCCAGTAGTACCCGACTAGCGGAGCTGGGAAATGAGCAGTTCTTC. This gives the protein CASSTRLAELGNEQFF. This chain links TRBV19 with TRBJ2-1; TRBD2 agrees at 9 bases. The V gene end was trimmed by 4 bases and the J gene end by 7 bases; junction bases not matched to a gene: 11. Germline CDR1 LNHDA, CDR2 SQIVND (reference sequence). This CDR3 region has 16 residues.

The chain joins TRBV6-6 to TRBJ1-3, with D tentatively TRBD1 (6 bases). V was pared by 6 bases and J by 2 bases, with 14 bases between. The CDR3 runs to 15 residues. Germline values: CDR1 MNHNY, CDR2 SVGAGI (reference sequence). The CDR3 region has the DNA TGTGCCAGCAGCCTAACGACAGGCGCTGGAAACACCATATATTTT. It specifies CASSLTTGAGNTIYF.